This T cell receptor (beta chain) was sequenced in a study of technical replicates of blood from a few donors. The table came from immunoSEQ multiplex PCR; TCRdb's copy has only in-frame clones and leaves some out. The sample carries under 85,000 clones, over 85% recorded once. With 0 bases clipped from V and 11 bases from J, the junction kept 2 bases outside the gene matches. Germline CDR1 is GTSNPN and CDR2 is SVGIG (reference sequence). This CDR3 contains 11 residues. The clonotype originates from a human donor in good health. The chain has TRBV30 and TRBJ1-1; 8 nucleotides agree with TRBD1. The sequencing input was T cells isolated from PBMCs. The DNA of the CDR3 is TGTGCCTGGAGTGTACAGGGGGGCGCTTTCTTT. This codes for CAWSVQGGAFF.